The entry that follows covers one T cell receptor (beta chain) sequence. V shed 5 bases, J shed 4 bases, and the junction held 10 bases outside the gene matches. The germline gives CDR1 MDHEN, CDR2 SYDVKM. The CDR3 runs 15 residues. The data belong to a study of blood T cell repertoires in COVID-19. Original handling: Reference gene primer amplification in the assay estimated nucleated cell counts. Sequencing was performed with immunoSEQ multiplex PCR; in TCRdb, only in-frame clones are kept and a portion is missing. Clone size and V and J calls were adopted from that table, with D and trimming inferred from the DNA. The sample lists tens of thousands of clones, approximately 86% seen once, with 15% to 20% in the top ten.

The rearrangement links TRBV28 to TRBJ1-2; 7 nucleotides match TRBD1. The material sequenced was peripheral blood. The source of this sequence is a human donor in a cohort sampled during active COVID-19. The CDR3 region is CASSLRNRGLYGYTF. CDR3 nucleotides: TGTGCCAGCAGTCTTAGAAACAGGGGACTCTATGGCTACACCTTC.